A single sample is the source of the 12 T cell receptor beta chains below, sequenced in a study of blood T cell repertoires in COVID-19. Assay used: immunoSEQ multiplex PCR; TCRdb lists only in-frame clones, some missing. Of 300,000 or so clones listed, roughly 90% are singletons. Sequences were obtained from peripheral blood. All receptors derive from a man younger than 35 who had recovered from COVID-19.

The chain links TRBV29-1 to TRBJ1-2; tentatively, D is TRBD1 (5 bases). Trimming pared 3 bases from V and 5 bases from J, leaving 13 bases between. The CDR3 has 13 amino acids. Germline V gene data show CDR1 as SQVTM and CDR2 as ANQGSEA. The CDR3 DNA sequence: TGCAGCGTTGAGCGGGGGACCATTTATGGCTACACCTTC. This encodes CSVERGTIYGYTF.

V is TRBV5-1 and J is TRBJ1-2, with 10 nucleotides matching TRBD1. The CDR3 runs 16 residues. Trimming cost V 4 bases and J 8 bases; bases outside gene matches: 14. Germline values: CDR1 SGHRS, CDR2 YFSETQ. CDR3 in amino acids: CASSPTQQTGGTGYTF. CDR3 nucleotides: TGCGCCAGCAGCCCCACTCAACAGACAGGGGGCACGGGCTACACCTTC.

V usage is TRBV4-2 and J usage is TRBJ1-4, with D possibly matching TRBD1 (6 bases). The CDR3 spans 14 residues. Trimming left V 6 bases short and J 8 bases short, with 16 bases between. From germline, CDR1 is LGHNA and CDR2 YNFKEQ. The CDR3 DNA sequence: TGTGCCAGCAGGTCCGGGACAAGCATGGAAAAACTGTTTTTT. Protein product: CASRSGTSMEKLFF.

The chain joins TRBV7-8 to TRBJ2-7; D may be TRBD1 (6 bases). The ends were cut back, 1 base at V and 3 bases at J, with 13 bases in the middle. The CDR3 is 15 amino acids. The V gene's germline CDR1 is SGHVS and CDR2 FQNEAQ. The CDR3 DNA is TGTGCCAGCAGCTTAGAGGCAGGGGTTAGCTACGAGCAGTACTTC. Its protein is CASSLEAGVSYEQYF.

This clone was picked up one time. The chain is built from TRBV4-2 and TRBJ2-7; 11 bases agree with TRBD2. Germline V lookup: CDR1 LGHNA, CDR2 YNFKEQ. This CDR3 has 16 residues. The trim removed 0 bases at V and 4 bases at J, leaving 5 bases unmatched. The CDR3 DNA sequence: TGTGCCAGCAGCCAAGATTTGACTAGCGGGACTTACGAGCAGTACTTC. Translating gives CASSQDLTSGTYEQYF.

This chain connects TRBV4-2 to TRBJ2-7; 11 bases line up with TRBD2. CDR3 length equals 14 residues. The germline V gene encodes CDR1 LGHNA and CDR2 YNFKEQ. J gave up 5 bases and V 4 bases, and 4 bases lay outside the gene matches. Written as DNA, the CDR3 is TGTGCCAGCAGCCCCCTGACTAGCGGGGACGAGCAGTACTTC. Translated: CASSPLTSGDEQYF.

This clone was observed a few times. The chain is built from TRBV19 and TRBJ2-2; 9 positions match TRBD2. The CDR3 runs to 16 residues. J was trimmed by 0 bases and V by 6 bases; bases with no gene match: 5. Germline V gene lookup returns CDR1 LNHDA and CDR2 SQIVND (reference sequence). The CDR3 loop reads CASRGGLAPNTGELFF. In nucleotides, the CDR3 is TGTGCCAGTAGAGGGGGACTAGCCCCGAACACCGGGGAGCTGTTTTTT. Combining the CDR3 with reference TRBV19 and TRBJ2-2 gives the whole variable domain DGGITQSPKYLFRKEGQNVTLSCEQNLNHDAMYWYRQDPGQGLRLIYYSQIVNDFQKGDIAEGYSVSREKKESFPLTVTSAQKNPTAFYLCASRGGLAPNTGELFFGEGSRLTVL.

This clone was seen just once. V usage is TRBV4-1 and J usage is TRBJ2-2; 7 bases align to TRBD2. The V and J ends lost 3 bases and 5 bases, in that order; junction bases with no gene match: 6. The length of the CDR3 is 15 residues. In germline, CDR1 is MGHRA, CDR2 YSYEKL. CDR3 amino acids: CASSQSGGTTGELFF. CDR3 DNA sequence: TGCGCCAGCAGCCAGTCCGGGGGGACGACCGGGGAGCTGTTTTTT.

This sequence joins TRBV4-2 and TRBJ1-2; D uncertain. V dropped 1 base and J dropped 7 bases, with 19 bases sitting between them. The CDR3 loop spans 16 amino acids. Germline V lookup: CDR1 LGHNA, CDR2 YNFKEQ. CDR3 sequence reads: CASSQGFVGGSGGYTF. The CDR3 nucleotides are TGTGCCAGCAGCCAAGGATTCGTCGGAGGGAGTGGTGGCTACACCTTC.

The CDR3 spells CASSQEGGAAGRVNNEQFF. CDR3 in DNA: TGTGCCAGCAGCCAAGAAGGGGGGGCCGCCGGGAGGGTGAACAATGAGCAGTTCTTC. This chain joins TRBV3-1 (or the pseudogene TRBV3-2) and TRBJ2-1; 8 nucleotides match TRBD2. Germline V CDR1 and CDR2: LGHDT, YNNKEL (reference sequence). This CDR3 comprises 19 residues. After removal of 0 bases from V and 5 bases from J, the junction contained 15 bases not matched to a gene.

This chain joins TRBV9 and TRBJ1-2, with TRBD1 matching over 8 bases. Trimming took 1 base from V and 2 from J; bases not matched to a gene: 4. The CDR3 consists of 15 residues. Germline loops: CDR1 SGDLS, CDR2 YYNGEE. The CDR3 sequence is CASSVTGQGNYGYTF. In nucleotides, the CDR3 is TGTGCCAGCAGCGTAACCGGACAGGGCAACTATGGCTACACCTTC.

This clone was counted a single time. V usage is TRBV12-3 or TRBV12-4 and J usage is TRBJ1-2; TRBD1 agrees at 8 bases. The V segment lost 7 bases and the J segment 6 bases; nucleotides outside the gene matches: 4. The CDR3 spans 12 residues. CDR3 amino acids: CASTTGGHGYTF. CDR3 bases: TGTGCCAGCACTACAGGGGGGCATGGCTACACCTTC.